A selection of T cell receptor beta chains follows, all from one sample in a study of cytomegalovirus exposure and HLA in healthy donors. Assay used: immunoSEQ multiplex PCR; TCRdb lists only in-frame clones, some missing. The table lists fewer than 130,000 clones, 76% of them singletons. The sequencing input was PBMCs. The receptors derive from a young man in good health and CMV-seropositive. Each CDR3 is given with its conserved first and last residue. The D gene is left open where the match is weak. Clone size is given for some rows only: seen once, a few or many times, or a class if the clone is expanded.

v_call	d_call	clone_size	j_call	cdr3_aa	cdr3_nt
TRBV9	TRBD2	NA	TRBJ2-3	CASSVAGGGGYTDTQYF	TGTGCCAGCAGCGTAGCTGGTGGCGGGGGATACACAGATACGCAGTATTTT
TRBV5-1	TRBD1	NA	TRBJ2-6	CASSTAGTGGSGANVLTF	TGCGCCAGCAGCACAGCCGGGACAGGGGGCTCTGGGGCCAACGTCCTGACTTTC
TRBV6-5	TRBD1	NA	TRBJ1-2	CASSYATGPVDYGYTF	TGTGCCAGCAGTTACGCGACAGGGCCGGTGGACTATGGCTACACCTTC
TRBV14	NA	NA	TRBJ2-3	CASSQVGGADTQYF	TGTGCCAGCAGCCAGGTCGGGGGTGCAGATACGCAGTATTTT
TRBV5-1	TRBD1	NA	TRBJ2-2	CASSVGTGNTGELFF	TGCGCCAGCAGCGTCGGGACAGGGAACACCGGGGAGCTGTTTTTT
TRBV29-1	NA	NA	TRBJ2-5	CSVEGEGGGETQYF	TGCAGCGTTGAGGGGGAGGGGGGAGGGGAGACCCAGTACTTC
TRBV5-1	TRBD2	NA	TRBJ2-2	CASSLVEAGGPTGELFF	TGCGCCAGCAGCTTAGTAGAAGCGGGGGGGCCGACCGGGGAGCTGTTTTTT
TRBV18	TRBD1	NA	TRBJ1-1	CASSPAGTGGFTEAFF	TGTGCCAGCTCACCTGCCGGGACAGGGGGCTTTACTGAAGCTTTCTTT
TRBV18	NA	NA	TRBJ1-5	CASSPSGDPQPQHF	TGTGCCAGCTCACCATCCGGGGATCCTCAGCCCCAGCATTTT
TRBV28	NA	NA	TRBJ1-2	CASSSHPALGGGYTF	TGTGCCAGCAGTTCGCACCCCGCCCTAGGTGGTGGCTACACCTTC
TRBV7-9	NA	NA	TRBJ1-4	CASSSPDRGEKLFF	TGTGCCAGCAGCTCACCAGACCGGGGGGAAAAACTGTTTTTT
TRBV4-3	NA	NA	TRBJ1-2	CASSQDLTPNYGYTF	TGCGCCAGCAGCCAAGATTTAACACCTAACTATGGCTACACCTTC
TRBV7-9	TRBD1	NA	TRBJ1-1	CASSTGGTGNTEAFF	TGTGCCAGCAGCACCGGGGGGACAGGGAACACTGAAGCTTTCTTT
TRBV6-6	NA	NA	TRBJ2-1	CASSPHREGNEQFF	TGTGCCAGCAGTCCCCACAGGGAGGGCAATGAGCAGTTCTTC
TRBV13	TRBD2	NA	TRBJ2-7	CASSLARTSLREQYF	TGTGCCAGCAGCTTAGCCCGGACTAGCCTGCGCGAGCAGTACTTC
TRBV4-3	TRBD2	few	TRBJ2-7	CASSQAHSLAGRYEQYF	TGCGCCAGCAGCCAAGCGCACAGTCTAGCGGGCAGGTACGAGCAGTACTTC
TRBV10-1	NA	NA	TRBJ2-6	CASRGRQDSGANVLTF	TGCGCCAGCAGGGGGCGACAGGATTCTGGGGCCAACGTCCTGACTTTC
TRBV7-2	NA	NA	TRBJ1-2	CASSVQGGGYTF	TGTGCCAGCAGCGTACAGGGCGGTGGCTACACCTTC
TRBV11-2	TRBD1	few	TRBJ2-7	CASSLAEQGAFYEQYF	TGTGCCAGCAGCTTAGCCGAACAGGGGGCGTTTTACGAGCAGTACTTC
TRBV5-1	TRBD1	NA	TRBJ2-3	CASSLAGQGSTDTQYF	TGCGCCAGCAGCTTGGCAGGACAGGGGAGCACAGATACGCAGTATTTT
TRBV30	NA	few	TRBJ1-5	CAWSVRSNQPQHF	TGTGCCTGGAGTGTACGGAGCAATCAGCCCCAGCATTTT
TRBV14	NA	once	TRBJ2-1	CASSPYSSYNEQFF	TGTGCCAGCTCCCCCTATAGCTCCTACAATGAGCAGTTCTTC
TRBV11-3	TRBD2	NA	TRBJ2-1	CASSLDGRGLAGYNEQFF	TGTGCCAGCAGCTTAGATGGGAGGGGACTAGCGGGGTACAATGAGCAGTTCTTC
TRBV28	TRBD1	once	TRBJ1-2	CASSPMGLGQGLGYTF	TGTGCCAGCAGCCCCATGGGTCTTGGACAGGGACTTGGCTACACCTTC
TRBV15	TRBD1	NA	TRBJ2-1	CATRDRDSYNEQFF	TGTGCCACCAGGGACAGGGACTCCTACAATGAGCAGTTCTTC
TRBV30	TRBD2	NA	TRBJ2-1	CAWSVLAGGTEQFF	TGTGCCTGGAGTGTACTAGCGGGGGGCACTGAGCAGTTCTTC
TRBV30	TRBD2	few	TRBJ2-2	CAWGLAGSTGELFF	TGTGCCTGGGGACTAGCGGGGTCCACCGGGGAGCTGTTTTTT
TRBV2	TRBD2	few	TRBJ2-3	CASRKFSGGVQDTQYF	TGTGCCAGCAGAAAATTTAGCGGGGGGGTTCAGGATACGCAGTATTTT
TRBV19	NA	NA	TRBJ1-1	CASSPPGTEAFF	TGTGCCAGTAGTCCCCCTGGGACAGAAGCTTTCTTT
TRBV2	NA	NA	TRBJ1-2	CASSEAGGACGYTF	TGTGCCAGCAGTGAAGCGGGGGGGGCCTGTGGCTACACCTTC
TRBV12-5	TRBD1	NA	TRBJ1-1	CASGWDSNTEAFF	TGTGCTAGTGGTTGGGACAGCAACACTGAAGCTTTCTTT
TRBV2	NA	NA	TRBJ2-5	CASKRGETQYF	TGTGCCAGCAAAAGGGGAGAGACCCAGTACTTC
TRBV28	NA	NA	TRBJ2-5	CAVRTKPNQETQYF	TGTGCCGTACGTACAAAACCAAACCAAGAGACCCAGTACTTC
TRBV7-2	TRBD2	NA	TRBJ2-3	CASSLDGTSGGTDTQYF	TGTGCCAGCAGCTTAGATGGGACTAGCGGGGGCACAGATACGCAGTATTTT
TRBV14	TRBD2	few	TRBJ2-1	CASSHRTSGGYNEQFF	TGTGCCAGCAGCCATCGGACTAGCGGGGGTTACAATGAGCAGTTCTTC
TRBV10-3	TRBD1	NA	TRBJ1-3	CARGKRDRGLSTGNTIYF	TGTGCCAGGGGTAAAAGGGACAGGGGGCTATCAACTGGAAACACCATATATTTT
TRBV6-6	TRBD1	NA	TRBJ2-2	CASVPPGQGDVGELFF	TGTGCCAGCGTTCCCCCGGGACAGGGGGATGTCGGGGAGCTGTTTTTT
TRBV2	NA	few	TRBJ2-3	CASSEEEGRTDTQYF	TGTGCCAGCAGTGAAGAGGAGGGTCGCACAGATACGCAGTATTTT
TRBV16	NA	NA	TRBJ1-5	CASSWAGMGNQPQHF	TGTGCCAGCAGCTGGGCGGGTATGGGCAATCAGCCCCAGCATTTT
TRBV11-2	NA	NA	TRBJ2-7	CASSLDGPSYEQYF	TGTGCCAGCAGCTTAGATGGGCCCTCCTACGAGCAGTACTTC